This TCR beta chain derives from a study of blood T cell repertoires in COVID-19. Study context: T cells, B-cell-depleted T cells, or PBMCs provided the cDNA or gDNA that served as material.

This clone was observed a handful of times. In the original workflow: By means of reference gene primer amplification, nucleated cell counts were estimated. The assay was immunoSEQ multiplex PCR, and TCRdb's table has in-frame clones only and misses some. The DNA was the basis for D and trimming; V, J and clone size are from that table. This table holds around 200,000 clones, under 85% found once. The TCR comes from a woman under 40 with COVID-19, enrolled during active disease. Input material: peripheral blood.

The CDR3 DNA is TGCGCCAGCAGCCCCCTTGGCCCAGAGCAGTACTTC. Protein: CASSPLGPEQYF. The rearrangement uses TRBV4-1 and TRBJ2-7; D uncertain. V lost 4 bases and J 7 bases, leaving 11 bases between the germline ends. This CDR3 has 12 amino acids. Germline values: CDR1 MGHRA, CDR2 YSYEKL.